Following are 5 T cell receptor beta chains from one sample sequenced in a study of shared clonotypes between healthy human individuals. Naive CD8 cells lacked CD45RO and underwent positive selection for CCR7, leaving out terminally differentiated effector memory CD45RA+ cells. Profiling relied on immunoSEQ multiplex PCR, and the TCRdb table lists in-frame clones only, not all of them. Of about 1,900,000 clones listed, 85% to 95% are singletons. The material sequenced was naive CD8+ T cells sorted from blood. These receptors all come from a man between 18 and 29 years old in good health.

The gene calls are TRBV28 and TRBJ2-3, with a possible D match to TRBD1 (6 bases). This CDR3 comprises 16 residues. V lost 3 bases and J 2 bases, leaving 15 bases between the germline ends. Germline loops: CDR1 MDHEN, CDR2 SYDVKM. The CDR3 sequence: CASSFLKGQLTDTQYF. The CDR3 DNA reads TGTGCCAGCAGTTTCCTAAAAGGACAGCTCACAGATACGCAGTATTTT.

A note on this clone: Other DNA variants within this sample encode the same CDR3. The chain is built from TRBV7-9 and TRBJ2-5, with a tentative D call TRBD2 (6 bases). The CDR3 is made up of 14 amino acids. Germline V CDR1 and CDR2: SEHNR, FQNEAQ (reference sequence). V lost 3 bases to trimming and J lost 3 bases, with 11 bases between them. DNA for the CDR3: TGTGCCAGCAGCTTCCCATCGGGGGAAGAGACCCAGTACTTC. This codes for CASSFPSGEETQYF.

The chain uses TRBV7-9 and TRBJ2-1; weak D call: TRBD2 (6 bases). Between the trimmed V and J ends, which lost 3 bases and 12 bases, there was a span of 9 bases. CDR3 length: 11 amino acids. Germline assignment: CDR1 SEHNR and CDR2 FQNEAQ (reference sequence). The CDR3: CASSFGSGQFF. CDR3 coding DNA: TGTGCCAGCAGCTTCGGGAGCGGGCAGTTCTTC.

The CDR3 DNA sequence: TGTGCCAGCGGATTAGCGGGGAATGGGTACGAGCAGTACTTC. Translated, it gives CASGLAGNGYEQYF. The chain couples TRBV27 to TRBJ2-7; 8 bases match TRBD2. Germline CDR1 reads MNHEY; CDR2 reads SMNVEV (reference sequence). The CDR3 is 14 amino acids. With V trimmed by 8 bases and J by 4 bases, 10 bases remained unmatched.

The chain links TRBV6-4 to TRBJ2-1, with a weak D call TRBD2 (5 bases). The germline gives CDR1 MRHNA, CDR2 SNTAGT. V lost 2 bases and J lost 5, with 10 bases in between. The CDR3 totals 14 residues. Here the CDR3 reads CASSDLVGDNEQFF. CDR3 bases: TGTGCCAGCAGTGACCTTGTCGGGGACAATGAGCAGTTCTTC.